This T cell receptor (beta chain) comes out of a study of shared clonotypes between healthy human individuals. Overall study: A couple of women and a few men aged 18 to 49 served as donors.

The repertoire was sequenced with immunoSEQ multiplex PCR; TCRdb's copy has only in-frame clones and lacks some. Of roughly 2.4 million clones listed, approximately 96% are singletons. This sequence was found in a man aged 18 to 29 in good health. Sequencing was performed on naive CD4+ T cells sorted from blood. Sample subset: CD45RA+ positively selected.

The CDR3 loop reads CASSQDGEGRSGGYTF. Here the CDR3 DNA reads TGCGCCAGCAGCCAAGATGGGGAGGGAAGGTCGGGAGGCTACACCTTC. V gene TRBV5-1 combines with J gene TRBJ1-2; D is ambiguous. V gave up 4 bases and J gave up 8 bases, with 24 bases separating them. This CDR3 has 16 residues. Germline loops: CDR1 SGHRS, CDR2 YFSETQ.